This note documents a single T cell receptor (beta chain) sequence. Its specific antigen is unknown. Nothing much larger sits one base from this clone, and base qualities are not available. Genomic DNA was extracted from sorted cells for sequencing of the TCRbeta CDR3 region. The immunoSEQ Assay was used to sequence the TCRbeta CDR3 regions. Sourced from immuneACCESS, this table was stored by TCRdb with only in-frame sequences that have V and J called. A share of the clones is absent; for the studies checked, an unresolved V gene accounts for under half, and the remainder has no known explanation. A total of around 90,000 clones appear in this sample, around 90% of them only once. The ten most abundant clones make up under 0.35% of the sample. Patients with a history of autoimmune disease or receiving systemic immunosuppression were excluded from the trial. Peripheral blood for TCR sequencing was collected from all dose cohorts at baseline, on cycle 4 day 1, and on cycle 7 day 1. Samples came from an open-label, multicenter, first-in-human phase I dose-escalation trial of ivuxolimab. Adults with locally advanced or metastatic melanoma, renal cell, hepatocellular, or head and neck squamous cell carcinoma were enrolled in the trial. CD4+ and CD8+ T cells were sorted separately from peripheral blood before TCR sequencing.

These data are taken from a study of OX40 agonist ivuxolimab in advanced cancers. As for the study more broadly: Ivuxolimab was a fully human IgG2 agonistic monoclonal antibody targeting the costimulatory receptor OX40 (CD134). A male proportion of around 80% and a mean age of around 60 years, ranging from roughly 20 to 80, were recorded for the dose-escalation cohort. Intravenous ivuxolimab was administered to patients every 2 weeks at six dose levels: 0.01, 0.1, 0.3, 1.5, 3 and 10 mg/kg. Peripheral TCRbeta sequencing aimed to test whether ivuxolimab altered TCR sequence diversity and caused clonal T-cell expansion. Partial responses occurred in three dose-escalation patients: two with cutaneous melanoma and one with hepatocellular carcinoma. Patients were allowed to have had prior anti-PD-1, anti-PD-L1 or anti-CTLA-4 therapy, and 30% to 40% of the dose-escalation patients had previously received checkpoint inhibitors. The paper describes the monotherapy dose-escalation part (N ≈ 52 patients) of the phase I trial of ivuxolimab. Among the 50 to 55 dose-escalation patients, approximately 20 had hepatocellular carcinoma, roughly 15 melanoma, 9 renal cell carcinoma and 9 head and neck cancer.

The trim is 0 bases for V and 7 bases for J, with a gap of 17 bases between the germline ends. CDR1 and CDR2, looked up from the germline V gene, are SGDLS and YYNGEE. The CDR3, from cysteine to phenylalanine, totals 15 residues. Only the CDR3 region is kept as DNA, spanning 45 bases read in frame from base 1. General study outcomes and caveats: Low levels of normalized T-cell clonal expansion were also seen in some nonresponding patients. In the 0.1-3.0 mg/kg groups, partial responders were among the patients with the lowest normalized peripheral clonal expansion, particularly in CD8+ T cells. The antigen specificity of the clonally expanded peripheral T cells was not determined. At doses of 0.1 to 3.0 mg/kg, clonal expansion of both CD4+ and CD8+ T cells in blood was seen between baseline and week 6. After ivuxolimab, more expanded clones were found on average in CD8+ T cells than in CD4+ T cells.

The sample was CD4+ or CD8+ T cells sorted from blood, taken in a trial of the OX40 agonist ivuxolimab. The clonotype comes from an adult with an advanced solid tumor such as melanoma, head and neck, liver or kidney cancer. This chain joins TRBV9 to TRBJ2-7; the D region possibly corresponds to TRBD1 (5 bases align). The CDR3 reads CASSVESPAKGEQYF. The DNA sequence reads TGTGCCAGCAGCGTAGAAAGTCCGGCTAAGGGGGAGCAGTACTTC. The CDR3 plus the reference TRBV9 and TRBJ2-7 genes for the other parts give the full variable domain: DSGVTQTPKHLITATGQRVTLRCSPRSGDLSVYWYQQSLDQGLQFLIQYYNGEERAKGNILERFSAQQFPDLHSELNLSSLELGDSALYFCASSVESPAKGEQYFGPGTRLTVT.